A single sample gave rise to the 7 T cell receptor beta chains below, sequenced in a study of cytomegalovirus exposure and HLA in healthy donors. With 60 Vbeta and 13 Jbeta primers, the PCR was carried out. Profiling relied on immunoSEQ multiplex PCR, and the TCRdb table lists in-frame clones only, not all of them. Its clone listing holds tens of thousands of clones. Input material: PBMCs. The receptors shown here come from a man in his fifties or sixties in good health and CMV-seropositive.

CDR3 bases: TGTGCCAGTAGTACCCTCCCCGCAGCAGCGAACAGGGGAATCTATAGCAATCAGCCCCAGCATTTT. This codes for CASSTLPAAANRGIYSNQPQHF. The chain couples TRBV19 to TRBJ1-5, with 7 bases lining up with TRBD1. Germline CDR1 LNHDA, CDR2 SQIVND (reference sequence). Unmatched junction bases numbered 24, after V lost 4 bases and J lost 0 bases. CDR3 length: 22 amino acids.

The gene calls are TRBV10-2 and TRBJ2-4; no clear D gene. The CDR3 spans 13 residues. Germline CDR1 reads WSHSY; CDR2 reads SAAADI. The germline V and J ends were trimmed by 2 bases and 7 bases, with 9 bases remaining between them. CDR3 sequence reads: CASSEQLRNIQYF. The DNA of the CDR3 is TGCGCCAGCAGTGAGCAACTGAGGAACATTCAGTACTTC.

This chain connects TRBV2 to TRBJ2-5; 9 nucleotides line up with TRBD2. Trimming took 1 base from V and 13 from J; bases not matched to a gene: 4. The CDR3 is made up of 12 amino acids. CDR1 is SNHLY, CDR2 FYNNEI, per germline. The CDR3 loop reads CASSEGGGGGYF. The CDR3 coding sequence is TGTGCCAGCAGTGAAGGCGGGGGGGGTGGGTACTTC.

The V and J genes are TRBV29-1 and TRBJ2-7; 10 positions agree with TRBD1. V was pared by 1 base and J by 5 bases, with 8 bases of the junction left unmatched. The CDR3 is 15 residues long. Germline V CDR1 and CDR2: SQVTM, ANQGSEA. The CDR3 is CSVEGPRTGGNEQYF. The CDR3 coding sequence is TGCAGCGTTGAAGGCCCCCGGACAGGGGGAAACGAGCAGTACTTC.

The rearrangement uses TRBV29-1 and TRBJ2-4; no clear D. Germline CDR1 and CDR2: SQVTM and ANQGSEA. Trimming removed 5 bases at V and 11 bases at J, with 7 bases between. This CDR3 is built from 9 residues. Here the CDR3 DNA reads TGCAGCGTTCAAAGAGTTCAGTACTTC. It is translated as CSVQRVQYF.

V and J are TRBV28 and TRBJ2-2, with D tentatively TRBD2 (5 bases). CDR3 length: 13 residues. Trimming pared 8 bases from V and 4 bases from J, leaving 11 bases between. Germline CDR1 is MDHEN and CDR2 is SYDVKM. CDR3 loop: CASRGMATGELFF. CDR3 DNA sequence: TGTGCCAGCCGGGGAATGGCCACCGGGGAGCTGTTTTTT.

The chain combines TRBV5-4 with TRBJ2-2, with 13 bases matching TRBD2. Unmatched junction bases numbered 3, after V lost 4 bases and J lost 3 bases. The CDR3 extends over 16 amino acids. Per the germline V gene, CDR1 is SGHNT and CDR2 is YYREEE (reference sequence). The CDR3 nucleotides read TGTGCCAGCAGCCCGGGACTAGCGGGATACACCGGGGAGCTGTTTTTT. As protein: CASSPGLAGYTGELFF.